A single sample gave rise to the 14 T cell receptor beta chains below, sequenced in a study of T-cell memory formation after mild COVID-19 (dated by TCRdb to the early 2020s). The library was generated by 5' RACE. This sample was sequenced with an Illumina NovaSeq 6000. TCRdb reprocessing: public reads trimmed at Q25 with fastp, clones called with MiXCR, in-frame beta chains kept. All rows with the same CDR3 protein become a single entry with the most common DNA and genes. Within this sample are approximately 400,000 distinct CDR3 sequences, with roughly 17% of them counted one time only. Roughly a fifth of the sample is held by the ten biggest clonotypes. Material: PBMCs or a T cell subset sorted from them (not recorded which). These receptors all come from a man aged 18-30 years who had mild COVID-19 (a few samples of this study predate the infection). The sample titles of this study are shuffled in the database, so cell type and time point are left out; the donor was told from shared clones.

The rearrangement uses TRBV28 and TRBJ1-5, with TRBD1 matching 8 bases. The CDR3 is 15 residues long. Trimming removed 7 bases from V and 4 bases from J; junction bases left unmatched: 9. Germline V lookup: CDR1 MDHEN, CDR2 SYDVKM. The CDR3 spells CASKWNRQGNQPQHF. The CDR3 nucleotides are TGTGCCAGCAAATGGAACCGACAGGGGAATCAGCCCCAGCATTTT.

The V call is TRBV29-1, the J call TRBJ2-1; no firm D call. V lost 0 bases, J lost 6 bases, and 18 bases lay in between. Germline CDR1 SQVTM, CDR2 ANQGSEA. This CDR3 spans 16 amino acids. CDR3 coding DNA: TGCAGCGTTGAAGATCGGAACAGCCCTCAAGGCAATGAGCAGTTCTTC. Translated, it gives CSVEDRNSPQGNEQFF.

This clonotype has just a few counts. The junction and the germline gene differ at one end; a read error may be behind it. The J gene is TRBJ2-7, the V gene TRBV6-5; 10 positions match TRBD1. CDR1 is MNHEY and CDR2 is SVGAGI in the germline V gene. This CDR3 region has 15 residues. CDR3 sequence: CASSKSAGTGEPQEF. In nucleotides, the CDR3 is TGTGCCAGCAGTAAGTCCGCCGGGACAGGGGAACCTCAAGAGTTC.

The rearrangement uses TRBV11-2 and TRBJ2-5; possibly TRBD1 or TRBD2 for D (5 bases each). The CDR3 contains 14 residues. The germline gives CDR1 SGHAT, CDR2 FQNNGV. V lost 5 bases and J lost 5, with 15 bases in between. CDR3 in DNA: TGTGCCAGCAGCGCCCAGGGCCCGGGGGAGACCCAGTACTTC. Translating gives CASSAQGPGETQYF.

This clonotype has just a few counts. V and J are TRBV5-1 and TRBJ1-1; D uncertain. CDR3 length equals 16 residues. The germline gives CDR1 SGHRS, CDR2 YFSETQ. Deletions cut 4 bases from V and 7 bases from J, with 23 bases between. The CDR3 loop reads CASSPRVSASQDEAFF. The CDR3 DNA is TGCGCCAGCAGCCCCCGGGTGTCGGCCAGCCAAGATGAAGCTTTCTTT.

J is TRBJ1-2 and V is TRBV27; tentatively, D is TRBD1 (6 bases). The length of the CDR3 is 13 residues. Germline V CDR1 and CDR2: MNHEY, SMNVEV (reference sequence). V lost 8 bases and J 5 bases, leaving 15 bases between the germline ends. CDR3 sequence: CASSNRTVYGYTF. As DNA, the CDR3 is TGTGCCAGCTCGAACAGGACAGTTTATGGCTACACCTTC.

In the case of this clonotype: The missing conserved phenylalanine or tryptophan at the end of this CDR3 makes a read error likely. V is TRBV7-6 and J is TRBJ2-7; 14 bases fit TRBD2. Germline CDR1 reads SGHVS; CDR2 reads FNYEAQ. This CDR3 region has 15 residues. Trimming removed 4 bases from V and 1 base from J; junction bases left unmatched: 0. The CDR3 spells CASSWTSGGSYEQYL. In DNA, the CDR3 is TGTGCCAGCAGCTGGACTAGCGGGGGGTCCTACGAGCAGTACTTA.

This clonotype has at least ten counts. The rearrangement links TRBV5-5 to TRBJ1-3; the D is unclear. With 0 bases removed from V and 0 bases from J, the gap between germline ends came to 7 bases. The CDR3 sequence is 15 residues long. From germline, CDR1 is SGHKS and CDR2 YYEKEE (reference sequence). The CDR3 here is CASSLDGFSGNTIYF. CDR3 DNA: TGTGCCAGCAGCTTGGACGGCTTCTCTGGAAACACCATATATTTT.

In its sample, this clonotype was seen many times. The chain uses TRBV5-1 and TRBJ2-3; D is undetermined. This CDR3 region has 15 residues. V lost 1 base and J 0 bases, leaving 9 bases between the germline ends. Germline V gene sequence: CDR1 SGHRS, CDR2 YFSETQ. CDR3 protein: CASSLRTDSTDTQYF. Written as DNA, the CDR3 is TGCGCCAGCAGCTTGCGGACGGATAGCACAGATACGCAGTATTTT.

The rearrangement links TRBV12-3 or TRBV12-4 to TRBJ2-3; TRBD2 aligns across 8 bases. The V gene end was trimmed by 3 bases and the J gene end by 3 bases; junction bases not matched to a gene: 5. CDR3 size: 15 residues. Here the CDR3 DNA reads TGTGCCAGCAGTTTTTTCGGGGGGGGGACAGATACGCAGTATTTT. It codes for CASSFFGGGTDTQYF.

Regarding this clonotype: A much larger clone differs by one base, so this may be a read error. The V gene is TRBV5-1, the J gene TRBJ1-2; no reliable D call. The CDR3 spans 13 residues. The germline V gene encodes CDR1 SGHRS and CDR2 YFSETQ. Trimming shortened V by 2 bases and J by 3 bases, and 8 bases separated the two germline ends. CDR3 amino acids: CASSFGVDYGYTF. CDR3 sequence (DNA): TGCGCCAGCAGCTTCGGCGTGGACTATGGCTACACCTTC.

This clonotype was observed a few times. V and J are TRBV4-2 and TRBJ2-7, with 7 bases lining up with TRBD2. The CDR3 is 18 amino acids. Germline V CDR1 and CDR2: LGHNA, YNFKEQ. The V gene end was trimmed by 4 bases and the J gene end by 0 bases; junction bases not matched to a gene: 15. The CDR3 nucleotides read TGTGCCAGCAGCCTCTCCGGCGGGGGACCCCAGGGCTCCTACGAGCAGTACTTC. This encodes CASSLSGGGPQGSYEQYF.

This clonotype was seen a few times. The rearrangement uses TRBV20-1 and TRBJ1-2, with 7 bases aligning to TRBD1. Germline lookup yields CDR1 DFQATT and CDR2 SNEGSKA (reference sequence). The V and J ends lost 5 bases and 4 bases, in that order; junction bases with no gene match: 13. CDR3 size: 15 residues. CDR3 in DNA: TGCAGTGCTCGCTTGACAGGGCCCGCGGGCTATGGCTACACCTTC. Translating gives CSARLTGPAGYGYTF.

This clonotype was counted at least ten times. This chain joins TRBV4-2 and TRBJ2-1; TRBD2 aligns across 10 bases. Germline trimming cut 0 bases from V and 9 bases from J; bases unmatched to any gene: 11. The CDR3 spans 17 residues. Germline V gives CDR1 LGHNA, CDR2 YNFKEQ. The CDR3 protein is CASSQDSGSGGISEQFF. The CDR3 nucleotides are TGTGCCAGCAGCCAAGATAGTGGTAGCGGGGGGATCAGTGAGCAGTTCTTC.